This T cell receptor beta chain stems from a study of vaccination effects on CD4 cells after COVID-19. Findings of the study overall: There was only 1 of 255 vaccine-induced clones in healthy vaccinees that cross-reacted with common cold coronaviruses.

This clone was detected only a few times. The antigen remains undetermined. Subsequent to a culture period of 10 to 11 days, CD4+ T cells were isolated. Profiling relied on immunoSEQ multiplex PCR, and the TCRdb table lists in-frame clones only, not all of them. The sample holds 40,000 or so clones, 65% to 85% seen once. V was clipped by 3 bases and J by 6 bases; unmatched bases: 2. Per the germline V gene, CDR1 is KGHSH and CDR2 is LQKENI. The CDR3 loop spans 13 amino acids. The sample consisted of CD4+ T cells from PBMCs cultured without peptide, taken before COVID-19 vaccination. The sequence came from a human donor who received a COVID-19 vaccine. The chain carries TRBV18 and TRBJ1-5; 7 bases fit TRBD1. The CDR3 DNA reads TGTGCCAGCTCACCCGCAGGGGGTCAGCCCCAGCATTTT. Translated: CASSPAGGQPQHF. Variable domain in full (rest from reference TRBV18 and TRBJ1-5): NAGVMQNPRHLVRRRGQEARLRCSPMKGHSHVYWYRQLPEEGLKFMVYLQKENIIDESGMPKERFSAEFPKEGPSILRIQQVVRGDSAAYFCASSPAGGQPQHFGDGTRLSIL.